This T cell receptor beta chain appears in the sequencing data of a study of T cell responses to AZD1222 COVID-19 vaccine listed by TCRdb under 2021. Context from the whole study: TCR sequencing was performed for approximately 240 trial participants, of whom 207 were given two doses of AZD1222 and around 25 were given two doses of MenACWY control vaccine. Trial participants were enrolled into age subgroups of 18-55, 56-69 and 70-plus years, which contained roughly 140, 27 and 60 TCR-sequenced participants, respectively.

General study outcomes and caveats: Only a handful of AZD1222 recipients were SARS-CoV-2 seropositive at baseline, limiting conclusions about previously exposed vaccinees. Participants were mostly white British and included more females than males, and it was suggested by the authors that clonal diversity may have been underestimated. Vaccine-associated CD4 TCRs spanned the whole spike protein, with dominant responses in regions 160-218 and 743-854. A significant rise in spike-specific TCR breadth and depth was observed after two AZD1222 doses relative to day 0 and relative to MenACWY recipients. Reportedly, almost half of the unique spike-specific TCRs recognized epitopes lying outside the regions that are mutated in the B.1.351 and B.1.1.7 variants. In the small 56-69-year group, the increase in depth fell short of significance, most likely because of low power. Because no day 14 peak-response samples were available, repertoires were characterized only after the peak T cell response.

The CDR3 regions of human TCRbeta chains were analyzed by immunosequencing. Regarding the original processing steps: TCRs in the repertoires were compared against a reference library of SARS-CoV-2-specific TCRs that had been generated with the MIRA antigen-specificity platform. Breadth meant the fraction of unique TCRs that were SARS-CoV-2-associated, whereas depth meant the fraction of total T cells that were SARS-CoV-2-associated. Each spike-specific TCR was assigned to its reactive spike region and to a CD4 or CD8 class using the MIRA data. Log10-transformed breadth and depth values were compared by one-way ANOVA with Sidak's multiple comparisons tests. TCRdb took over this immuneACCESS table, retaining in-frame rearrangements with V and J assigned. Such tables are incomplete; in checked studies, under half of the missing clones stem from an unresolved V gene, and the remainder is unexplained. For V, J and clone size, that table is used; D and trimming come from the DNA. The sample table lists 110,000 to 150,000 clones, roughly 93% of them with a count of one. Jointly, the top ten make up over 0.9% of the sample.

The time point label here, explained by the study, means: baseline before first vaccination. Read against the paper, the sample's treatment or condition label means: meningococcal conjugate vaccine given as trial control. The vaccinee samples were drawn from two UK trials, COV001 and COV002, one of which was a single-blind randomized controlled phase 2/3 trial testing AZD1222 (ChAdOx1 nCoV-19) in healthy adults. For TCRbeta chain sequencing, PBMC samples were collected from trial participants at day 0 and at day 28 after the second dose. Details on this clone: Its cognate antigen has yet to be identified. Base qualities are not at hand, and no much larger clone is one base apart.

The sequence was collected from an adult in good health. The specimen comprised peripheral blood, sampled on day 0 of MenACWY control vaccination.

The CDR3 amino acid sequence is: CASSPPGRNEKLFF. In nucleotide form, the sequence is TGTGCCAGCAGCCCACCGGGCAGGAATGAAAAACTGTTTTTT. This receptor chain uses TRBV7-9 and TRBJ1-4; confidence is insufficient to name the D gene. V gives up 5 bases and J gives up 5 bases, and the segment between their germline ends measures 12 bases. CDR3 length: 14 amino acids, cysteine to phenylalanine. Of the read, only the CDR3 DNA is kept; its 42 bases are in frame from base 1. Via the germline V gene (reference sequence), CDR1 is SEHNR and CDR2 FQNEAQ.